This entry lists 32 T cell receptor beta chains sequenced from one sample in a study of cytomegalovirus exposure and HLA in healthy donors. The PCR was carried out with 60 Vbeta primers and 13 Jbeta primers. TCRdb keeps only in-frame clones here, not all; method: immunoSEQ multiplex PCR. Counted here are about 190,000 clones, about 84% occurring once; the ten biggest clones make up 3% to 4%. Sequenced material: PBMCs. The receptors here all came from a man between 45 and 60 years old in good health and CMV-seronegative.

CDR3 in amino acids: CSVDQGGNEKLFF. CDR3 coding DNA: TGCAGCGTTGACCAGGGGGGAAATGAAAAACTGTTTTTT. The chain joins TRBV29-1 to TRBJ1-4; 7 nucleotides match TRBD1. The CDR3 runs 13 residues. Germline V CDR1 and CDR2: SQVTM, ANQGSEA. Germline trimming cut 3 bases from V and 5 bases from J; bases unmatched to any gene: 3.

This clone has more than one count but fewer than ten. This chain connects TRBV10-1 to TRBJ2-3, with D unclear. Trimming removed 0 bases at V and 8 bases at J, with 6 bases between. The germline gives CDR1 WNHNN, CDR2 SYGVQD (reference sequence). There are 12 residues in the CDR3. The CDR3 region has the DNA TGCGCCAGCAGTGAGTCCGGGTCTACGCAGTATTTT. Protein sequence: CASSESGSTQYF.

The V and J genes are TRBV5-1 and TRBJ2-6; 8 nucleotides agree with TRBD1. The V gene's germline CDR1 is SGHRS and CDR2 YFSETQ. The CDR3 loop spans 17 amino acids. J lost 2 bases, V lost 2 bases, and 6 bases had no gene match. The DNA for the CDR3 is TGCGCCAGCAGCTTCCAAGGACAGGGAACTGGGGCCAACGTCCTGACTTTC. Encoded protein: CASSFQGQGTGANVLTF.

The chain combines TRBV27 with TRBJ2-2, with TRBD2 matching 12 bases. V dropped 4 bases and J dropped 1; count of bases not matched to a gene: 4. CDR1 and CDR2 (germline): MNHEY, SMNVEV (reference sequence). The CDR3 loop spans 17 amino acids. The CDR3 DNA follows: TGTGCCAGCAGTTCACTAGCGGGGGGCGGGAACACCGGGGAGCTGTTTTTT. Protein product: CASSSLAGGGNTGELFF.

About this clone itself: The junction and the germline gene differ at one end; a read error may be behind it. Other DNA sequences of this sample code for an identical CDR3. V and J are TRBV18 and TRBJ2-1; D gene unclear. Germline CDR1 and CDR2: KGHSH and LQKENI. There are 13 residues in the CDR3. CDR3 sequence reads: CASSPFKYNEQFF. Here the CDR3 DNA reads TGCGCCAGCTCACCATTCAAATACAATGAGCAGTTCTTC. Complete variable domain (other parts from reference TRBV18 and TRBJ2-1): NAGVMQNPRHLVRRRGQEARLRCSPMKGHSHVYWYRQLPEEGLKFMVYLQKENIIDESGMPKERFSAEFPKEGPSILRIQQVVRGDSAAYFCASSPFKYNEQFFGPGTRLTVL.

The chain employs TRBV6-5 and TRBJ1-2, with D tentatively TRBD1 (6 bases). V dropped 6 bases and J dropped 5 bases, with 13 bases sitting between them. Germline V lookup: CDR1 MNHEY, CDR2 SVGAGI. CDR3 size: 13 residues. CDR3 DNA sequence: TGTGCCAGCAGACAGGGCCTAAATTATGGCTACACCTTC. Amino acid sequence: CASRQGLNYGYTF.

The chain is built from TRBV5-1 and TRBJ2-2; 11 nucleotides match TRBD2. J lost 3 bases, V lost 6 bases, and 4 bases had no gene match. This CDR3 has 15 amino acids. CDR1 is SGHRS, CDR2 YFSETQ, per germline. This chain's CDR3 is CASIPGLADTGELFF. The DNA for the CDR3 is TGCGCCAGCATACCGGGACTAGCGGACACCGGGGAGCTGTTTTTT.

This clone was seen only once. The gene calls are TRBV9 and TRBJ1-1; the D gene is possibly TRBD1 (6 bases). Deletions cut 4 bases from V and 10 bases from J, with 17 bases between. This CDR3 comprises 13 residues. CDR1 is SGDLS and CDR2 is YYNGEE in the germline V gene. CDR3 DNA: TGTGCCAGCAGCCTCAGGGGTGGAAGGGCAGCTTTCTTT. It specifies CASSLRGGRAAFF.

CDR3 DNA: TGTGCCAGCAGAGAGGAAGACAGGATCGAGCAGTACTTC. It translates to CASREEDRIEQYF. The chain joins TRBV2 to TRBJ2-5; the D gene is possibly TRBD1 (6 bases). The DNA end is more similar to TRBJ2-7, so the J call may be wrong. This CDR3 has 13 amino acids. Per germline, CDR1 SNHLY and CDR2 FYNNEI.

The gene calls are TRBV5-8 and TRBJ2-3; no clear D gene. V was pared by 0 bases and J by 7 bases, with 6 bases between. Germline lookup yields CDR1 SGHTS and CDR2 YDEGEE. The CDR3 sequence is 12 residues long. The CDR3 coding sequence is TGTGCCAGCAGCTTGGTAAAAAATACGCAGTATTTT. It encodes CASSLVKNTQYF.

This clone was observed a few times. The rearrangement joins TRBV4-2 to TRBJ2-7; 7 nucleotides line up with TRBD1. Germline trimming cut 3 bases from V and 7 bases from J; bases unmatched to any gene: 3. The CDR3 is 12 residues long. CDR1 and CDR2 from the germline V gene are LGHNA and YNFKEQ. CDR3 residues: CASSQTGREQYF. Here the CDR3 DNA reads TGTGCCAGCAGCCAGACAGGGCGGGAGCAGTACTTC.

The rearrangement joins TRBV29-1 to TRBJ2-4; TRBD1 aligns across 9 bases. Looked up from germline, CDR1 is SQVTM and CDR2 is ANQGSEA. Trimming removed 3 bases from V and 13 bases from J; junction bases left unmatched: 4. This CDR3 is 11 amino acids long. Here the CDR3 reads CSVETGGEQYF. The CDR3 region has the DNA TGCAGCGTTGAGACAGGGGGAGAGCAGTACTTC. The variable domain in full, with the rest retrieved from reference TRBV29-1 and TRBJ2-4, is SAVISQKPSRDICQRGTSLTIQCQVDSQVTMMFWYRQQPGQSLTLIATANQGSEATYESGFVIDKFPISRPNLTFSTLTVSNMSPEDSSIYLCSVETGGEQYFGAGTRLSVL.

This sequence joins TRBV9 and TRBJ1-4, with 9 bases aligning to TRBD1. The CDR3 runs 16 residues. Germline CDR1 SGDLS, CDR2 YYNGEE. V shed 3 bases, J shed 7 bases, and the junction held 10 bases outside the gene matches. CDR3 loop: CASSALQGAQVEKLFF. CDR3 coding DNA: TGTGCCAGCAGCGCACTACAGGGGGCGCAGGTTGAAAAACTGTTTTTT.

J is TRBJ1-1 and V is TRBV18; possibly TRBD1 for D (6 bases). Germline CDR1 and CDR2: KGHSH and LQKENI. Trimming pared 3 bases from V and 5 bases from J, leaving 13 bases between. The CDR3 extends over 14 amino acids. The CDR3 sequence: CASSPNRDGTEAFF. CDR3 nucleotide sequence: TGTGCCAGCTCACCGAACAGGGACGGGACTGAAGCTTTCTTT.

This clone has just a few counts. V and J are TRBV11-3 and TRBJ2-5, with TRBD2 matching over 9 bases. The J call may be mistaken, given a closer DNA end match to TRBJ2-7. CDR1 is SGHNT, CDR2 YENEEA, per germline. The CDR3 spans 14 residues. The CDR3 coding sequence is TGTGCCAGCAGCTTGGCGGGGGGGTTAGACGAGCAGTACTTC. It specifies CASSLAGGLDEQYF.

The chain employs TRBV10-1 and TRBJ2-7; 8 bases align to TRBD2. The CDR3 runs to 13 residues. Germline loops: CDR1 WNHNN, CDR2 SYGVQD (reference sequence). J was trimmed by 3 bases and V by 6 bases; bases with no gene match: 4. Here the CDR3 DNA reads TGCGCCAGCAGCCAGCGGGGGAGCTACGAGCAGTACTTC. Translation gives CASSQRGSYEQYF.

The rearrangement links TRBV6-5 to TRBJ2-7, with 7 bases lining up with TRBD1. Germline CDR1 and CDR2: MNHEY and SVGAGI. The length of the CDR3 is 14 residues. Unmatched junction bases numbered 11, after V lost 5 bases and J lost 7 bases. Here the CDR3 DNA reads TGTGCCAGCAGTCGACAGGGCGTCAGTTTAGAGCAGTACTTC. Translating it yields CASSRQGVSLEQYF.

V usage is TRBV18 and J usage is TRBJ2-1; 7 nucleotides match TRBD1. The germline V gene has CDR1 KGHSH and CDR2 LQKENI. V lost 2 bases, J lost 2 bases, and 3 bases stayed unmatched. The CDR3 length is 15 residues. This CDR3 reads CASSPGQGAYNEQFF. The CDR3 bases are TGTGCCAGCTCACCAGGCCAGGGGGCCTACAATGAGCAGTTCTTC.

This clone came up once. The V gene is TRBV19, the J gene TRBJ2-2, with D possibly matching TRBD2 (5 bases). Germline CDR1 reads LNHDA; CDR2 reads SQIVND (reference sequence). Deletions cut 3 bases from V and 0 bases from J, with 11 bases between. The CDR3 is 16 amino acids. CDR3 protein: CASSIRGWPNTGELFF. In nucleotides, the CDR3 is TGTGCCAGTAGTATTCGCGGGTGGCCGAACACCGGGGAGCTGTTTTTT.

The CDR3 reads CASSPGGRGDEQYF. The DNA for the CDR3 is TGTGCCAGCAGCCCGGGAGGGAGAGGGGACGAGCAGTACTTC. The chain joins TRBV7-8 to TRBJ2-5, with TRBD2 matching 8 bases. The J call may not be correct, given that the DNA end is closer to TRBJ2-7. Germline V gene lookup returns CDR1 SGHVS and CDR2 FQNEAQ. The CDR3 is 14 residues long.

J is TRBJ1-2 and V is TRBV18; D is ambiguous. The CDR3 is made up of 13 amino acids. Trimming took off 3 bases at V and 7 bases at J, with 12 bases between the two ends. CDR1 and CDR2 (germline): KGHSH, LQKENI. The CDR3 nucleotides are TGTGCCAGCTCACCCGGGAAAGGAGGTGGCTACACCTTC. Protein product: CASSPGKGGGYTF. The variable domain in full, with the rest retrieved from reference TRBV18 and TRBJ1-2, is NAGVMQNPRHLVRRRGQEARLRCSPMKGHSHVYWYRQLPEEGLKFMVYLQKENIIDESGMPKERFSAEFPKEGPSILRIQQVVRGDSAAYFCASSPGKGGGYTFGSGTRLTVV.

This chain links TRBV19 with TRBJ1-2, with a tentative D call TRBD1 (6 bases). This CDR3 has 16 amino acids. Trimming shortened V by 7 bases and J by 9 bases, and 27 bases separated the two germline ends. Germline V gene data show CDR1 as LNHDA and CDR2 as SQIVND (reference sequence). The CDR3 coding sequence is TGTGCCAGTACCCCGGGGGGCTCTTCCCCCTATTTGAGCTACACCTTC. It translates to CASTPGGSSPYLSYTF.

CDR3 amino acids: CASSAGRGSSETQYF. As DNA, the CDR3 is TGTGCCAGCAGTGCGGGACGGGGGTCGTCGGAGACCCAGTACTTC. The chain carries TRBV2 and TRBJ2-5, with D perhaps matching TRBD2 (6 bases). CDR1 SNHLY and CDR2 FYNNEI come from the germline V gene. The CDR3 runs 15 residues. V was clipped by 4 bases and J by 5 bases, with 17 bases between them.

This chain links TRBV11-3 with TRBJ1-6; TRBD1 matches 10 bases. Per germline, CDR1 SGHNT and CDR2 YENEEA. The CDR3 is made up of 19 amino acids. V shed 5 bases and J 0 bases; nucleotides not matched to a gene: 10. The CDR3 sequence is CASSPRDRGHSSYNSPLHF. Written as DNA, the CDR3 is TGTGCCAGCAGCCCGCGGGACAGGGGCCATAGCTCCTATAATTCACCCCTCCACTTT.

The rearrangement links TRBV5-6 to TRBJ1-3, with a possible D match to TRBD1 (6 bases). The CDR3 loop spans 16 amino acids. The V gene lost 4 bases and the J gene lost 4 bases, with 18 bases spanning the gap. CDR1 is SGHDT, CDR2 YYEEEE, per germline. The DNA of the CDR3 is TGTGCCAGCAGCCTCCGCACGGGACAAATAGGAAACACCATATATTTT. Amino acid sequence: CASSLRTGQIGNTIYF.

The CDR3 loop reads CASRKSGHLQDEQYF. The CDR3 DNA reads as TGTGCCAGCAGAAAATCGGGACATCTCCAGGACGAGCAGTACTTC. The rearrangement links TRBV11-1 to TRBJ2-7, with a weak D call TRBD1 (6 bases). Germline-derived CDR1 and CDR2 are SGHAT and FQDESV (reference sequence). Trimming took off 6 bases at V and 5 bases at J, with 20 bases between the two ends. The CDR3 runs 15 residues.

This chain links TRBV5-6 with TRBJ2-7, with TRBD1 matching over 8 bases. This CDR3 contains 14 residues. Germline V CDR1 and CDR2: SGHDT, YYEEEE. The ends lost 4 bases at V and 6 bases at J; junction bases unmatched: 9. The CDR3 sequence: CASSRDRTLVEQYF. The CDR3 DNA follows: TGTGCCAGCAGCAGGGACAGGACCCTCGTCGAGCAGTACTTC.

The chain has TRBV5-1 and TRBJ1-1, with D possibly being TRBD1 (5 bases). V was shortened by 4 bases and J by 1 base, with 8 bases between the two germline ends. Per the germline V gene, CDR1 is SGHRS and CDR2 is YFSETQ. This CDR3 contains 13 residues. DNA for the CDR3: TGCGCCAGCAGCATAACAGGGAACACTGAAGCTTTCTTT. Protein sequence: CASSITGNTEAFF.

The CDR3 here is CASSVVPPGQGLFGGPKNIQYF. The CDR3 bases are TGTGCCAGCAGCGTAGTCCCACCGGGACAGGGCCTCTTTGGGGGACCCAAAAACATTCAGTACTTC. The V gene is TRBV9, the J gene TRBJ2-4; 9 nucleotides agree with TRBD1. Trimming took 0 bases from V and 2 from J; bases not matched to a gene: 21. The CDR3 contains 22 residues. Looked up from germline, CDR1 is SGDLS and CDR2 is YYNGEE.

For this clone: The same CDR3 arises from other DNA sequences in this sample as well. This CDR3 reads CASSLNGQDAFF. The CDR3 DNA sequence: TGCGCCAGCAGCTTGAATGGGCAGGATGCTTTCTTT. The rearrangement links TRBV5-1 to TRBJ1-1; no clear D. Germline-derived CDR1 and CDR2 are SGHRS and YFSETQ. The CDR3 extends over 12 amino acids. The V and J ends lost 1 base and 11 bases respectively, with 12 bases between them.

This clone has only a few counts. This chain links TRBV7-9 with TRBJ1-1, with D unclear. With 8 bases removed from V and 10 bases from J, the gap between germline ends came to 11 bases. The CDR3 has 10 residues. Germline V lookup: CDR1 SEHNR, CDR2 FQNEAQ (reference sequence). Written as DNA, the CDR3 is TGTGCCAGCCTCTTCCCGGGAGCTTTCTTT. Translating it yields CASLFPGAFF.

The rearrangement uses TRBV27 and TRBJ1-5; 7 positions agree with TRBD1. The CDR3 loop spans 13 amino acids. V gave up 3 bases and J gave up 7 bases; unmatched junction bases: 3. Germline loops: CDR1 MNHEY, CDR2 SMNVEV (reference sequence). CDR3 nucleotide sequence: TGTGCCAGCAGTTTGTCAGGGGGACAGCCCCAGCATTTT. This codes for CASSLSGGQPQHF.